This T cell receptor (beta chain) was retrieved from a study of Graves' ophthalmopathy and Graves' hyperthyroidism. Study results and limitations: As the model predicted ophthalmopathy progression, it achieved a sensitivity of 70% to 71% and a specificity of about 72%.

This clonotype was found a few times. Its cognate antigen is unknown. The source of the PBMCs was 10 ml of fresh peripheral blood. Germline CDR1 SQVTM, CDR2 ANQGSEA. The CDR3 runs to 12 residues. With 3 bases removed from V and 11 bases from J, the gap between germline ends came to 16 bases. RNA transcripts were the template, and TCR beta CDR3 regions were amplified from them. HTBI primers served in a first-round RT-PCR, which a second-round multiplex PCR followed. TCRdb ran MiXCR on the multiplex PCR reads and lists one entry per CDR3 protein. This table holds fewer than 650,000 distinct CDR3 sequences, around a fifth found once.

This TCR was sampled from a young woman with stable Graves' hyperthyroidism. Some clones in this sample may be carry-over from other donors' samples. What was sequenced was peripheral blood. The chain has TRBV29-1 and TRBJ1-1; D is uncertain. The CDR3 DNA reads TGCAGCGTTGATGCGGGCGGACGGACGGCTTTCTTT. It translates to CSVDAGGRTAFF.